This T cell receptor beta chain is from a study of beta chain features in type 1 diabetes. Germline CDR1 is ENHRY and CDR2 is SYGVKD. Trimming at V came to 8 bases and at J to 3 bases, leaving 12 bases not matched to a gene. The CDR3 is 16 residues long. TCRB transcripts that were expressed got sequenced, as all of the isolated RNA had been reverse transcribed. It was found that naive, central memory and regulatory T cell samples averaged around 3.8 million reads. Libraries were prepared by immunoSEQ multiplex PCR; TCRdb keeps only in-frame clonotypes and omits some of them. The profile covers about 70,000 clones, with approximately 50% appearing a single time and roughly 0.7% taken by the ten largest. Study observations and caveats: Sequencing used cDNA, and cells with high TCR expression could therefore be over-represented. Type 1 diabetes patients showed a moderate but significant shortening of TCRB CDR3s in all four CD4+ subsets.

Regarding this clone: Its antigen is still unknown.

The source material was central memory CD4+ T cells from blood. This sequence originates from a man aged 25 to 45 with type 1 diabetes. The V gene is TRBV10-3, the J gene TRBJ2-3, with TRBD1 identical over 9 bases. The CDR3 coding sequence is TGTGCCATCGGCGGCTACCGGGACAGGGAGACAGATACGCAGTATTTT. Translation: CAIGGYRDRETDTQYF.